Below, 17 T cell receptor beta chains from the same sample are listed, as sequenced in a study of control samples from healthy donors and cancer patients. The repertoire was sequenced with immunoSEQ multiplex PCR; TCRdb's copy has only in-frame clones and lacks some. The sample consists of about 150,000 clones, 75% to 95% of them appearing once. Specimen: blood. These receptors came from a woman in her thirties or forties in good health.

The CDR3 loop is CASSLIPQGKAEAFF. The CDR3 nucleotides are TGTGCCAGCAGCTTAATCCCCCAGGGGAAGGCTGAAGCTTTCTTT. The chain employs TRBV11-2 and TRBJ1-1; a possible D gene is TRBD1 (6 bases). V was cut by 2 bases and J by 6 bases, with 16 bases left in between. This CDR3 has 15 amino acids. From germline, CDR1 is SGHAT and CDR2 FQNNGV.

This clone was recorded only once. The CDR3 region is CASSEPMRGHVTEAFF. In nucleotides, the CDR3 is TGTGCCAGCAGTGAGCCTATGAGGGGGCATGTTACTGAAGCTTTCTTT. The V gene is TRBV6-1, the J gene TRBJ1-1, with 7 nucleotides matching TRBD1. The CDR3 runs to 16 residues. Germline V CDR1 and CDR2: MNHNS, SASEGT. V shed 3 bases, J shed 5 bases, and the junction held 12 bases outside the gene matches.

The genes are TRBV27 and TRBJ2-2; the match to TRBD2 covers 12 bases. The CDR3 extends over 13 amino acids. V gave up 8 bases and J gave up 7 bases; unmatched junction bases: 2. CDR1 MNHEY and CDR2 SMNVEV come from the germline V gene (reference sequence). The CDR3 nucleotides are TGTGCCAGCGGACTAGCGGGGCTCGGGGAGCTGTTTTTT. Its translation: CASGLAGLGELFF.

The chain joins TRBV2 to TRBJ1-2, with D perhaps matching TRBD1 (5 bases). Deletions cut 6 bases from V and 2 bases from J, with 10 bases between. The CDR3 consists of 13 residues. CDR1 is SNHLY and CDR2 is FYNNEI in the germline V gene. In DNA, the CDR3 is TGTGCCAGCAGGGAGACAGCCAACTATGGCTACACCTTC. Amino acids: CASRETANYGYTF. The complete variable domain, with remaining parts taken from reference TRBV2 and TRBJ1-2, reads EPEVTQTPSHQVTQMGQEVILRCVPISNHLYFYWYRQILGQKVEFLVSFYNNEISEKSEIFDDQFSVERPDGSNFTLKIRSTKLEDSAMYFCASRETANYGYTFGSGTRLTVV.

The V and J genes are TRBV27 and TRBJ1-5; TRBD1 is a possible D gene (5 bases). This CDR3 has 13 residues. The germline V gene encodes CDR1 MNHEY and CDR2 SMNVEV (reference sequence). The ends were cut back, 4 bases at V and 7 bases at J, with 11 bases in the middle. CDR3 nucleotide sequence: TGTGCCAGCAGTTGGACATCGGGGCAGCCCCAGCATTTT. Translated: CASSWTSGQPQHF.

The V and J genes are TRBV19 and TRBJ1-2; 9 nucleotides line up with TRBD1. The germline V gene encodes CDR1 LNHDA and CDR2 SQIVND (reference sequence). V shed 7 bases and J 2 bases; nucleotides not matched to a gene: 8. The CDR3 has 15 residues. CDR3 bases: TGTGCCAGTACCCAACGGGACAGGGCCAACTATGGCTACACCTTC. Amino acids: CASTQRDRANYGYTF. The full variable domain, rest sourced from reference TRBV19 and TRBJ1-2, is DGGITQSPKYLFRKEGQNVTLSCEQNLNHDAMYWYRQDPGQGLRLIYYSQIVNDFQKGDIAEGYSVSREKKESFPLTVTSAQKNPTAFYLCASTQRDRANYGYTFGSGTRLTVV.

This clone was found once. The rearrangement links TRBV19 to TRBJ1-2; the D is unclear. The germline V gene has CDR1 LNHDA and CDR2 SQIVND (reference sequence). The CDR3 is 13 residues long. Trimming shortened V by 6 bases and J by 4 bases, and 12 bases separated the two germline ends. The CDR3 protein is CASRPGAVYGYTF. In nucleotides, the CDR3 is TGTGCCAGTAGACCCGGCGCGGTCTATGGCTACACCTTC.

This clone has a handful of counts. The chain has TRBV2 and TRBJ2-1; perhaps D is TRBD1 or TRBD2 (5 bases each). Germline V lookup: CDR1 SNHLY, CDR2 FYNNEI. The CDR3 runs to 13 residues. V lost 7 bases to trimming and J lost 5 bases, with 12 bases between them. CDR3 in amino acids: CASKKGSNNEQFF. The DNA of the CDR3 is TGTGCCAGCAAGAAGGGGAGCAACAATGAGCAGTTCTTC. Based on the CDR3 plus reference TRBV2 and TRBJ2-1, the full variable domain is EPEVTQTPSHQVTQMGQEVILRCVPISNHLYFYWYRQILGQKVEFLVSFYNNEISEKSEIFDDQFSVERPDGSNFTLKIRSTKLEDSAMYFCASKKGSNNEQFFGPGTRLTVL.

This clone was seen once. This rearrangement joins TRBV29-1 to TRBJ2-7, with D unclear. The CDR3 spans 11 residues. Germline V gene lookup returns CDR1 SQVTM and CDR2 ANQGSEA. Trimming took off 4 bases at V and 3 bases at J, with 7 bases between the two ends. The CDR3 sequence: CSVVVYYEQYF. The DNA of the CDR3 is TGCAGCGTTGTCGTGTACTACGAGCAGTACTTC.

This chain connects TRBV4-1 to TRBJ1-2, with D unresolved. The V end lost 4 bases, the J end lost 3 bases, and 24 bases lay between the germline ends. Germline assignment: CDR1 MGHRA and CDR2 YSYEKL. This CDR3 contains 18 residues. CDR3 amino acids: CASSPRKIVTPGDYGYTF. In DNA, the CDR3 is TGCGCCAGCAGCCCCCGAAAGATCGTAACCCCGGGCGACTATGGCTACACCTTC.

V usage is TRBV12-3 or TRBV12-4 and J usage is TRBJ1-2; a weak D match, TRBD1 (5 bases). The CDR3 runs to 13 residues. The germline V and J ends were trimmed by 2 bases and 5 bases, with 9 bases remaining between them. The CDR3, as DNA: TGTGCCAGCAGTTTACTAGGGGTTTATGGCTACACCTTC. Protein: CASSLLGVYGYTF.

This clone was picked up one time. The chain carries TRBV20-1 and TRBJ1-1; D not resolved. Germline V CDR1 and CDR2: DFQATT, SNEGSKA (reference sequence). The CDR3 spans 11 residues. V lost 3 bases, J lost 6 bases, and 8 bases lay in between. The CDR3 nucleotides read TGCAGTGCTAGGCTGGGATCTGAAGCTTTCTTT. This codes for CSARLGSEAFF.

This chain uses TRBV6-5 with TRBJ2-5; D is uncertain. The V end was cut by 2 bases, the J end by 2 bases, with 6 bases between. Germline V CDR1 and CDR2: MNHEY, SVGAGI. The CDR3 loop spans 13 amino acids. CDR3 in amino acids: CASSYNHQETQYF. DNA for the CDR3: TGTGCCAGCAGTTACAACCATCAAGAGACCCAGTACTTC.

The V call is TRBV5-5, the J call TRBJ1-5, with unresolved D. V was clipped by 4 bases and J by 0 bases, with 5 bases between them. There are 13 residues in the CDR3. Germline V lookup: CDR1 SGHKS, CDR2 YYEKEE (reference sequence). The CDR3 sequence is CASSRDSNQPQHF. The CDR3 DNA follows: TGTGCCAGCAGCAGGGATAGCAATCAGCCCCAGCATTTT.

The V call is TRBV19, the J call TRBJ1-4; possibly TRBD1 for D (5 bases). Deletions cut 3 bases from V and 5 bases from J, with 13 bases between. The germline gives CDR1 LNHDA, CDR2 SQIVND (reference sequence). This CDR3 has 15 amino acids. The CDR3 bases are TGTGCCAGTAGTATCGGCCAGGGACGAAATGAAAAACTGTTTTTT. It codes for CASSIGQGRNEKLFF.

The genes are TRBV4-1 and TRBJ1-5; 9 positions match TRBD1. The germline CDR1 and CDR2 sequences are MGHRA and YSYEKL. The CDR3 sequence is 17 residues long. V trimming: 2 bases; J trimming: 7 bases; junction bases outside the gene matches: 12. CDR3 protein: CASSQLEGGQGIQPQHF. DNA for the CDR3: TGCGCCAGCAGCCAACTAGAAGGGGGACAGGGTATCCAGCCCCAGCATTTT.

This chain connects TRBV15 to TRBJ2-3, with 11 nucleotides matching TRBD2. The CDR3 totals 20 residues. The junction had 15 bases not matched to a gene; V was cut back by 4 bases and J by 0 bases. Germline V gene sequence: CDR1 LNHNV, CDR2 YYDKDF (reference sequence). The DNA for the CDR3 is TGTGCCACCAGCACCCCCCAGACTAGCGGGGAACTTTCTAGCACAGATACGCAGTATTTT. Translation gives CATSTPQTSGELSSTDTQYF.